This T cell receptor beta chain was documented in a study of T cells after yellow fever vaccination. The V and J ends lost 4 bases and 0 bases respectively, with 9 bases between them. This CDR3 spans 14 amino acids. CDR1 is SGHRS and CDR2 is YFSETQ in the germline V gene. TCRdb re-analysed the 5' RACE reads in MiXCR, keeping a single row per CDR3 protein. The table shows 250,000 to 400,000 distinct CDR3 sequences, with roughly 4.3% occurring only once. This clonotype was observed a few times. V is TRBV5-1 and J is TRBJ2-3; D gene unclear. The TCR comes from a man aged 18 to 30 who received the YFV17D yellow fever vaccine. The sequencing used PBMCs, collected 5 days after the yellow fever booster vaccination. The CDR3 protein is CASSQSLSTDTQYF. Here the CDR3 DNA reads TGCGCCAGCAGCCAATCCCTTAGCACAGATACGCAGTATTTT.